A selection of T cell receptor beta chains follows, all from one sample in a study of Ad26.COV2.S vaccination and SARS-CoV-2 variants. Data came from immunoSEQ multiplex PCR; TCRdb stores just in-frame clones and leaves some out. The profile covers a few hundred thousand clones, with roughly 84% appearing a single time and 3.4% taken by the ten largest. The material sequenced was peripheral blood, taken in a trial of Ad26.COV2.S vaccine versus placebo. These receptor sequences come from a person aged 18-60 years who received the Ad26.COV2.S COVID-19 vaccine or a placebo. CDR3s include the opening cysteine and the closing phenylalanine or tryptophan. A D gene is named only where the DNA matches it firmly. Only part of the rows carry a size: once, few, many, or a class if the clone is expanded.

TRBV3-1/TRBV3-2,NA,NA,TRBJ1-2,CASSQGSSWGGYTF,TGTGCCAGCAGCCAAGGATCTTCTTGGGGTGGCTACACCTTC
TRBV19,NA,NA,TRBJ1-1,CASSISGATEAFF,TGTGCCAGTAGTATATCGGGGGCGACTGAAGCTTTCTTT
TRBV11-2,TRBD1,once,TRBJ2-7,CASSHPGQGPYEQYF,TGTGCCAGCAGTCATCCGGGACAGGGGCCCTACGAGCAGTACTTC
TRBV7-3,NA,NA,TRBJ2-2,CASSLNTGELFF,TGTGCCAGCAGCTTAAACACCGGGGAGCTGTTTTTT
TRBV14,TRBD1,NA,TRBJ1-5,CASSQEDRGNYSNQPQHF,TGTGCCAGCAGCCAGGAAGACAGGGGTAACTATAGCAATCAGCCCCAGCATTTT
TRBV4-2,TRBD2,few,TRBJ2-2,CASSQDRSGANTGELFF,TGTGCCAGCAGCCAAGATCGAAGCGGGGCTAACACCGGGGAGCTGTTTTTT
TRBV7-9,TRBD1,NA,TRBJ1-5,CASSTTGGQSNQPQHF,TGTGCCAGCAGCACAACAGGGGGCCAGAGCAATCAGCCCCAGCATTTT
TRBV6-2/TRBV6-3,NA,NA,TRBJ2-7,CASSYPRNSYEQYF,TGTGCCAGCAGTTACCCCAGGAACTCCTACGAGCAGTACTTC
TRBV3-1/TRBV3-2,NA,once,TRBJ2-2,CASSQVGRAANTGELFF,TGTGCCAGCAGCCAAGTGGGCAGGGCGGCGAACACCGGGGAGCTGTTTTTT
TRBV19,NA,few,TRBJ1-5,CASSPGFNQPQHF,TGTGCCAGTAGTCCGGGATTTAATCAGCCCCAGCATTTT
TRBV11-1,TRBD2,NA,TRBJ2-7,CASTDARTSGPRYF,TGTGCCAGCACCGATGCAAGGACTAGCGGTCCTCGGTACTTC
TRBV5-4,TRBD2,NA,TRBJ2-5,CASSLVGGETQYF,TGTGCCAGCAGCTTGGTGGGGGGGGAGACCCAGTACTTC
TRBV4-1,NA,NA,TRBJ1-6,CASSQQGERTPLHF,TGCGCCAGCAGCCAACAGGGAGAAAGGACACCCCTCCACTTT
TRBV2,TRBD2,once,TRBJ2-2,CASSERGGNTGELFF,TGTGCCAGCAGCGAGCGGGGGGGAAACACCGGGGAGCTGTTTTTT
TRBV9,NA,few,TRBJ1-1,CASSPSGGGGTEAFF,TGTGCCAGCAGCCCCTCTGGGGGAGGGGGTACTGAAGCTTTCTTT
TRBV7-6,NA,NA,TRBJ1-2,CASWDGDYGYTF,TGTGCCAGCTGGGACGGAGACTATGGCTACACCTTC
TRBV9,NA,NA,TRBJ2-2,CASSAGHRTGELFF,TGTGCCAGCAGCGCGGGACACAGGACCGGGGAGCTGTTTTTT
TRBV5-1,NA,NA,TRBJ1-1,CASSSNGRGTEAFF,TGCGCCAGCAGCTCGAACGGCCGCGGGACTGAAGCTTTCTTT
TRBV30,NA,NA,TRBJ1-2,CAWSGYKALDYGYTF,TGTGCCTGGAGTGGATACAAAGCTTTGGACTATGGCTACACCTTC
TRBV12-5,NA,NA,TRBJ2-3,CASGLPTGDTQYF,TGTGCTAGTGGTTTGCCCACGGGGGATACGCAGTATTTT
TRBV29-1,NA,NA,TRBJ1-2,CSVESVRGGGYTF,TGCAGCGTTGAATCAGTCAGGGGAGGAGGCTACACCTTC
TRBV5-4,NA,NA,TRBJ2-3,CASSLPGRADTQYF,TGTGCCAGCAGCTTGCCTGGGCGGGCAGATACGCAGTATTTT
TRBV5-8,NA,NA,TRBJ1-5,CASSPGGLDQPQHF,TGTGCCAGCAGCCCGGGGGGCCTGGATCAGCCCCAGCATTTT
TRBV2,NA,NA,TRBJ1-2,CASTSEASDYGYTF,TGTGCCAGCACCAGTGAGGCGTCGGACTATGGCTACACCTTC
TRBV27,NA,NA,TRBJ1-2,CASSLVGGPKGNYGYTF,TGTGCCAGCAGTTTAGTCGGAGGTCCCAAGGGTAACTATGGCTACACCTTC